This TCR beta chain was documented in a study of cytomegalovirus exposure and HLA in healthy donors. Study-level results: Prediction of most subjects' HLA-A and HLA-B alleles by TCR beta sequences was reportedly accurate. Confirmation was obtained in vitro that a few CMV-associated chains are specific for CMV antigens. Available immune exposure information was restricted to CMV serostatus only. Accounts indicate the classifier identified cytomegalovirus status with strong specificity and sensitivity.

About this clone itself: Its antigen remains unidentified.

The primer mix had 60 Vbeta and 13 Jbeta primers. Method: immunoSEQ multiplex PCR; TCRdb's copy keeps in-frame clones and lacks some. The sample includes some 180,000 clones, 70% to 80% of them seen just once. Germline V gene lookup returns CDR1 LNHDA and CDR2 SQIVND (reference sequence). The CDR3 is 14 amino acids. V gave up 4 bases and J gave up 7 bases; unmatched junction bases: 9. The V and J genes are TRBV19 and TRBJ1-1, with 7 bases aligning to TRBD1. This clonotype was sampled from a man aged 18 to 29 in good health and CMV-seronegative. Sequenced sample: PBMCs. For the CDR3, the DNA is TGTGCCAGTAGTAGAAACAGGGGTGATGGTGAAGCTTTCTTT. As protein: CASSRNRGDGEAFF. The full variable domain, in which reference TRBV19 and TRBJ1-1 provide the parts outside the CDR3, is DGGITQSPKYLFRKEGQNVTLSCEQNLNHDAMYWYRQDPGQGLRLIYYSQIVNDFQKGDIAEGYSVSREKKESFPLTVTSAQKNPTAFYLCASSRNRGDGEAFFGQGTRLTVV.